Listed here are 27 T cell receptor beta chains from one sample, sequenced in a study of shared clonotypes between healthy human individuals. TCRdb's table, derived via immunoSEQ multiplex PCR, lists solely in-frame clones and lacks some. Of 600,000 to 750,000 clones detected, roughly two thirds appear once; the ten largest clones hold around 1.8%. The sample taken for sequencing was memory CD4+ T cells sorted from blood. The subset: CD45RA-negative fraction. These TCRs come from a woman aged 30 to 39 in good health.

Details on this clone: An end of the junction does not agree with germline; a read error may underlie this. The sample carries other DNA sequences with the same CDR3. This chain links TRBV7-9 with TRBJ1-1, with D uncertain. CDR3 size: 14 residues. CDR1 is SEHNR, CDR2 FQNEAQ, per germline (reference sequence). CDR3 protein: CASSLERSDTEAFF. The CDR3, as DNA: TGTGCCAGTAGCTTAGAACGGTCGGACACTGAAGCTTTCTTT. The variable domain in full, completed from reference TRBV7-9 and TRBJ1-1, reads DTGVSQNPRHKITKRGQNVTFRCDPISEHNRLYWYRQTLGQGPEFLTYFQNEAQLEKSRLLSDRFSAERPKGSFSTLEIQRTEQGDSAMYLCASSLERSDTEAFFGQGTRLTVV.

The chain recombines TRBV23-1 with TRBJ1-5; TRBD1 is a possible D gene (5 bases). TRBV23-1 is known as an ORF, though its function is uncertain. Trimming took off 7 bases at V and 7 bases at J, with 20 bases between the two ends. CDR3 length: 15 residues. DNA of the CDR3: TGCGCCAGCATCCTTCAGGGAAAATCTGGACAGCCCCAGCATTTT. Translation gives CASILQGKSGQPQHF.

This clone was observed a single time. The chain recombines TRBV30 with TRBJ2-7; TRBD2 matches 12 bases. V dropped 5 bases and J dropped 2; count of bases not matched to a gene: 4. Germline CDR1 reads GTSNPN; CDR2 reads SVGIG (reference sequence). CDR3 length: 14 amino acids. The CDR3 sequence: CAWGTSGLPYEQYF. In DNA form, the CDR3 reads TGTGCCTGGGGGACTAGCGGGCTGCCCTACGAGCAGTACTTC.

V and J are TRBV29-1 and TRBJ2-7, with TRBD2 matching 13 bases. CDR3 size: 14 residues. The trim removed 6 bases at V and 4 bases at J, leaving 6 bases unmatched. Germline V gene sequence: CDR1 SQVTM, CDR2 ANQGSEA. CDR3 DNA sequence: TGCAGCGTATCCCGGACTAGCGGGAGTTACGAGCAGTACTTC. Protein sequence: CSVSRTSGSYEQYF.

This clone was seen just once. Different DNA sequences within this sample yield the same CDR3. The chain employs TRBV7-9 and TRBJ1-5; tentative D call: TRBD1 (6 bases). The CDR3 runs to 14 residues. V gave up 1 base and J gave up 4 bases, with 8 bases separating them. Per the germline V gene, CDR1 is SEHNR and CDR2 is FQNEAQ (reference sequence). The CDR3 DNA is TGTGCCAGCAGCTTAGACAGGGATAATCAGCCCCAGCATTTT. This sequence encodes CASSLDRDNQPQHF. Together with reference TRBV7-9 and TRBJ1-5, the CDR3 gives the full variable domain: DTGVSQNPRHKITKRGQNVTFRCDPISEHNRLYWYRQTLGQGPEFLTYFQNEAQLEKSRLLSDRFSAERPKGSFSTLEIQRTEQGDSAMYLCASSLDRDNQPQHFGDGTRLSIL.

This chain links TRBV6-6 with TRBJ1-5, with 7 bases matching TRBD1. This CDR3 contains 15 residues. Germline-derived CDR1 and CDR2 are MNHNY and SVGAGI (reference sequence). Germline trimming cut 6 bases from V and 5 bases from J; bases unmatched to any gene: 10. The CDR3 nucleotides read TGTGCCAGCAGGAGATGGGACAGCCTACATCAGCCCCAGCATTTT. This sequence encodes CASRRWDSLHQPQHF.

This clone appeared a single time. The V call is TRBV5-1, the J call TRBJ2-7, with D tentatively TRBD1 or TRBD2 (6 bases each). Germline CDR1 reads SGHRS; CDR2 reads YFSETQ. V was trimmed by 4 bases and J by 6 bases, leaving 17 bases between them. The CDR3 sequence is 14 residues long. CDR3 residues: CASSRGGRMTEQYF. CDR3 in DNA: TGCGCCAGCAGCAGAGGGGGGCGCATGACCGAGCAGTACTTC.

A word on this clone: It may be a read error: a sequence one base away is much more abundant. The CDR3 region has the DNA TGTGTCAGCAGCTCGGACTTGGGGACCCAGTACTTC. Amino acids: CVSSSDLGTQYF. V usage is TRBV7-9 and J usage is TRBJ2-5; D may be TRBD2 (5 bases). Per the germline V gene, CDR1 is SEHNR and CDR2 is FQNEAQ (reference sequence). This CDR3 has 12 residues. Full variable domain (outside the CDR3, taken from reference TRBV7-9 and TRBJ2-5): DTGVSQNPRHKITKRGQNVTFRCDPISEHNRLYWYRQTLGQGPEFLTYFQNEAQLEKSRLLSDRFSAERPKGSFSTLEIQRTEQGDSAMYLCVSSSDLGTQYFGPGTRLLVL.

This chain links TRBV6-1 with TRBJ2-3; TRBD2 is a possible D gene (5 bases). Trimming removed 0 bases from V and 3 bases from J, with 7 bases in between. The CDR3 runs to 14 residues. CDR1 is MNHNS, CDR2 SASEGT, per germline. CDR3 coding DNA: TGTGCCAGCAGTGAAGCGGGGAGTACAGATACGCAGTATTTT. It translates to CASSEAGSTDTQYF.

The gene calls are TRBV27 and TRBJ1-1; D is uncertain. Germline V gene lookup returns CDR1 MNHEY and CDR2 SMNVEV (reference sequence). The CDR3 has 12 residues. Trimming removed 6 bases at V and 11 bases at J, with 16 bases between. This chain's CDR3 is CASRTGPLAAFF. The CDR3 coding sequence is TGTGCCAGCAGAACCGGGCCCCTCGCGGCTTTCTTT.

The rearrangement links TRBV6-4 to TRBJ2-2; 7 bases are a match to TRBD1. The ends lost 6 bases at V and 6 bases at J; junction bases unmatched: 10. The CDR3 length is 15 residues. Germline V gene lookup returns CDR1 MRHNA and CDR2 SNTAGT. CDR3 residues: CASSGQATGAGELFF. For the CDR3, the DNA is TGTGCCAGCAGCGGACAGGCTACCGGAGCCGGGGAGCTGTTTTTT.

The CDR3 reads CASTGQRSGANVLTF. CDR3 sequence (DNA): TGTGCCAGTACCGGACAACGCTCTGGGGCCAACGTCCTGACTTTC. V is TRBV19 and J is TRBJ2-6, with D possibly TRBD1 on 5 matching bases. Between the trimmed V and J ends, which lost 7 bases and 0 bases, there was a span of 10 bases. This CDR3 is built from 15 residues. In germline, CDR1 is LNHDA, CDR2 SQIVND (reference sequence).

V is TRBV28 and J is TRBJ2-5, with 10 positions matching TRBD2. In germline, CDR1 is MDHEN, CDR2 SYDVKM. Unmatched junction bases numbered 11, after V lost 7 bases and J lost 3 bases. CDR3 size: 16 residues. The CDR3 DNA sequence: TGTGCCAGCACCACCAGCGGGAGGGCCACGAAAGAGACCCAGTACTTC. It specifies CASTTSGRATKETQYF.

This chain uses TRBV4-1 with TRBJ2-3, with D hard to call. This CDR3 region has 16 residues. Trimming took 0 bases from V and 6 from J, leaving 16 bases between them. Germline CDR1 MGHRA, CDR2 YSYEKL. The CDR3 reads CASSQDPRSGLDTQYF. The DNA of the CDR3 is TGCGCCAGCAGCCAAGATCCTCGGTCAGGTTTGGATACGCAGTATTTT.

This chain uses TRBV4-2 with TRBJ2-7; 7 bases are shared with TRBD1. Germline V lookup: CDR1 LGHNA, CDR2 YNFKEQ. V gave up 4 bases and J gave up 2 bases; unmatched junction bases: 5. The CDR3 contains 14 residues. This CDR3 reads CASSPPTGTYEQYF. CDR3 bases: TGTGCCAGCAGCCCCCCGACAGGGACCTACGAGCAGTACTTC.

This sequence joins TRBV4-1 and TRBJ2-4; 10 bases are shared with TRBD2. Germline CDR1 is MGHRA and CDR2 is YSYEKL. This CDR3 has 17 amino acids. Trimming took 1 base from V and 6 from J; bases not matched to a gene: 9. The CDR3 here is CASSQGSGRGVGNIQYF. For the CDR3, the DNA is TGCGCCAGCAGCCAAGGGAGCGGGAGGGGGGTCGGAAACATTCAGTACTTC.

The chain's CDR3 is CASSRGTGEETQYF. The CDR3 DNA reads TGTGCCAGCTCGCGAGGGACAGGGGAAGAGACCCAGTACTTC. The chain is built from TRBV2 and TRBJ2-5, with TRBD1 matching 10 bases. With 8 bases clipped from V and 3 bases from J, the junction kept 6 bases outside the gene matches. The length of the CDR3 is 14 residues. Germline V CDR1 and CDR2: SNHLY, FYNNEI.

Concerning this clone itself: The sample holds other DNA sequences that translate to the same CDR3. The CDR3: CSVSWDTEAFF. CDR3 DNA sequence: TGCAGCGTTTCGTGGGACACTGAAGCTTTCTTT. J is TRBJ1-1 and V is TRBV29-1, with D uncertain. Germline V gives CDR1 SQVTM, CDR2 ANQGSEA. This CDR3 region has 11 residues. Trimming stripped 5 bases from V and 3 bases from J, with 7 bases between.

CDR3 coding DNA: TGTGCCAGCAGCTCGAACAGCCAGAACACTGAAGCTTTCTTT. Protein: CASSSNSQNTEAFF. V gene TRBV7-2 combines with J gene TRBJ1-1; D is ambiguous. The CDR3 length is 14 residues. Germline loops: CDR1 SGHTA, CDR2 FQGNSA. Trimming pared 4 bases from V and 1 base from J, leaving 10 bases between. The entire variable domain, with the rest obtained from reference TRBV7-2 and TRBJ1-1, is as follows: GAGVSQSPSNKVTEKGKDVELRCDPISGHTALYWYRQSLGQGLEFLIYFQGNSAPDKSGLPSDRFSAERTGGSVSTLTIQRTQQEDSAVYLCASSSNSQNTEAFFGQGTRLTVV.

Concerning this clone itself: Other DNA sequences from this sample encode an identical CDR3 as well. This chain joins TRBV28 and TRBJ2-7, with D maybe TRBD2 (5 bases). CDR3 size: 12 residues. The V gene lost 4 bases and the J gene lost 4 bases, with 8 bases spanning the gap. The germline gives CDR1 MDHEN, CDR2 SYDVKM. CDR3 protein: CASSSPGYEQYF. The CDR3 DNA sequence: TGTGCCAGCAGTTCACCGGGATACGAGCAGTACTTC.

V is TRBV28 and J is TRBJ2-3; D may be TRBD1 (6 bases). Germline CDR1 is MDHEN and CDR2 is SYDVKM. V lost 5 bases, J lost 4 bases, and 16 bases lay in between. This CDR3 spans 15 amino acids. The CDR3 region is CASSPRTVIADTQYF. CDR3 nucleotides: TGTGCCAGCAGTCCACGGACAGTTATAGCAGATACGCAGTATTTT.

This clone was detected only a few times. The genes are TRBV5-6 and TRBJ1-5, with D possibly matching TRBD1 (5 bases). Germline loops: CDR1 SGHDT, CDR2 YYEEEE. The CDR3 consists of 18 residues. V was pared by 0 bases and J by 1 base, with 17 bases between. For the CDR3, the DNA is TGTGCCAGCAGCTTGGGTTCTTGGGGGGAGTACAGCAATCAGCCCCAGCATTTT. Translated: CASSLGSWGEYSNQPQHF.

The chain carries TRBV11-2 and TRBJ2-3; 12 bases align to TRBD1. Germline CDR1 reads SGHAT; CDR2 reads FQNNGV. There are 18 residues in the CDR3. Losses at the gene ends were 6 bases for V and 8 bases for J; bases not matched to a gene: 18. CDR3 amino acids: CASSLRVPGQGAEGTQYF. Here the CDR3 DNA reads TGTGCCAGCAGTTTACGGGTTCCGGGACAGGGGGCCGAGGGTACGCAGTATTTT.

V usage is TRBV11-2 and J usage is TRBJ2-3; 8 positions match TRBD2. V lost 5 bases and J lost 0; bases outside the gene matches: 7. Per the germline V gene, CDR1 is SGHAT and CDR2 is FQNNGV. The CDR3 extends over 16 amino acids. Here the CDR3 DNA reads TGTGCCAGCAGCCAATTTAGCGGGACTAGCACAGATACGCAGTATTTT. Protein: CASSQFSGTSTDTQYF.

V gene TRBV19 combines with J gene TRBJ2-1; 10 bases match TRBD2. This CDR3 has 14 amino acids. V shed 2 bases and J 9 bases; nucleotides not matched to a gene: 4. Germline CDR1 is LNHDA and CDR2 is SQIVND (reference sequence). The CDR3 DNA reads as TGTGCCAGTAGTATAAGTCCTAGCGGGGGTGAGCAGTTCTTC. It is translated as CASSISPSGGEQFF.

The chain uses TRBV5-1 and TRBJ2-2, with a weak D call TRBD2 (6 bases). The germline V and J ends were trimmed by 4 bases and 6 bases, with 16 bases remaining between them. Germline V gives CDR1 SGHRS, CDR2 YFSETQ. CDR3 length: 15 amino acids. CDR3 region: CASSRAPGESGELFF. CDR3 nucleotides: TGCGCCAGCAGCCGAGCACCGGGAGAGTCCGGGGAGCTGTTTTTT.

In regard to this clone: The sample has other DNA sequences that encode this CDR3 too. The V call is TRBV7-2, the J call TRBJ2-1, with D unresolved. The V gene lost 1 base and the J gene lost 3 bases, with 7 bases spanning the gap. The CDR3 spans 14 residues. CDR1 and CDR2 (germline): SGHTA, FQGNSA. The chain's CDR3 is CASSLGAIYNEQFF. CDR3 nucleotide sequence: TGTGCCAGCAGCTTAGGGGCAATCTACAATGAGCAGTTCTTC.